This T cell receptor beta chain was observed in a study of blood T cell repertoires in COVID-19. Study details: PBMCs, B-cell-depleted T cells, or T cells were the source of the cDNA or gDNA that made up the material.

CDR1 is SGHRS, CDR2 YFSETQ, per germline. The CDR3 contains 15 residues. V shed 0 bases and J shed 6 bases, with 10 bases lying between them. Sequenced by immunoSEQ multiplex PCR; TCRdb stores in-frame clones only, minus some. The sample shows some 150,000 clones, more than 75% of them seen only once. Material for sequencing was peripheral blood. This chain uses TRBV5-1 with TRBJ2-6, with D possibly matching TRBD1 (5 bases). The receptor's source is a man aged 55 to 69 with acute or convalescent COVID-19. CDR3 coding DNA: TGCGCCAGCAGCTTGGGTGGGGCGGAGGCCAACGTCCTGACTTTC. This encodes CASSLGGAEANVLTF.